Here is one TCR beta chain with its context. The source of the sample is a study of blood T cell repertoires in COVID-19. About the research overall: COVID-19 samples from acute and convalescent phases originated in the United States, Italy and Spain. PBMCs, B-cell-depleted T cells, or T cells were the source of the cDNA or gDNA that made up the material.

Per the original data handling: Estimation of nucleated cell counts was performed using reference gene primer amplification. The data were produced by immunoSEQ multiplex PCR, yet TCRdb's version contains in-frame clones alone and is incomplete. Clone size and the V and J calls come from that table; the DNA yielded D and trimming. The repertoire includes some 330,000 clones, approximately 90% of them detected once, and around 4% sits in the top ten. This receptor was obtained from a woman aged 45-65 years with active or convalescent COVID-19. Sequenced: peripheral blood.

The CDR3 DNA reads as TGTGCCAGTACTAATACGGAACAGGGGTATGGCTACACCTTC. The encoded protein is CASTNTEQGYGYTF. The rearrangement uses TRBV2 and TRBJ1-2, with TRBD1 identical over 7 bases. V lost 9 bases and J lost 5; bases outside the gene matches: 12. Germline V gene lookup returns CDR1 SNHLY and CDR2 FYNNEI. CDR3 size: 14 residues.